The rows below give T cell receptor beta chains drawn from one sample of a study of OX40 agonist ivuxolimab in advanced cancers. Sequencing used immunoSEQ multiplex PCR; TCRdb keeps in-frame clones, though not all of them. The sample yields approximately 130,000 clones, approximately 94% seen once. The input for sequencing was CD4+ or CD8+ T cells sorted from blood, taken in a trial of the OX40 agonist ivuxolimab. Every receptor here comes from an adult with an advanced solid tumor such as melanoma, head and neck, liver or kidney cancer. The CDR3 runs from the conserved cysteine through the conserved F or W. D genes are given only for firm matches. Where a row states a size, it is once, few, many or the class of an expanded clone; other rows omit it.

>-|TRBV19|TRBJ1-2|-
CASSTQGYYGYTF
TGTGCCAGTAGTACACAGGGATACTATGGCTACACCTTC
>-|TRBV28|TRBJ1-1|-
CASSQSRYRVGSTEAFF
TGTGCCAGCAGTCAATCAAGATACAGGGTGGGGAGCACTGAAGCTTTCTTT
>-|TRBV9|TRBJ2-3|-
CASSDSTDTQYF
TGTGCCAGCAGCGACAGCACAGATACGCAGTATTTT
>-|TRBV6-5|TRBJ2-6|-
CASRFQGANVLTF
TGTGCCAGCAGATTCCAGGGGGCCAACGTCCTGACTTTC
>few|TRBV7-8|TRBJ1-5|-
CASSLAQANQPQHF
TGTGCCAGCAGCTTAGCCCAGGCTAATCAGCCCCAGCATTTT
>-|TRBV5-1|TRBJ1-5|-
CASSLESNQPQHF
TGCGCCAGCAGCTTGGAAAGCAATCAGCCCCAGCATTTT
>-|TRBV7-9|TRBJ1-4|-
CASSLFPKGGLKEKLFF
TGTGCCAGCAGCTTATTTCCCAAGGGGGGATTAAAAGAAAAACTGTTTTTT
>-|TRBV7-2|TRBJ2-1|-
CASSFRDFYNEQFF
TGTGCCAGCAGCTTCCGGGACTTCTACAATGAGCAGTTCTTC
>once|TRBV11-3|TRBJ2-5|TRBD2
CASSLGIAGVQETQYF
TGTGCCAGCAGCTTGGGGATAGCGGGGGTCCAAGAGACCCAGTACTTC
>once|TRBV11-2|TRBJ1-6|-
CASSLDVRALNSPLHF
TGTGCCAGCAGCTTAGATGTTCGGGCACTCAATTCACCCCTCCACTTT
>-|TRBV6-6|TRBJ1-3|-
CASSYSSDEGNTIYF
TGTGCCAGCAGTTACTCGTCCGACGAGGGAAACACCATATATTTT
>-|TRBV6-6|TRBJ2-7|-
CASMRGATGASYEQYF
TGTGCCAGCATGCGGGGGGCGACAGGGGCTTCCTACGAGCAGTACTTC
>once|TRBV9|TRBJ2-3|-
CASSSTNTDTQYF
TGTGCCAGCAGCTCCACCAACACAGATACGCAGTATTTT
>-|TRBV4-1|TRBJ2-7|-
CASSQGGLSTGTNEQYF
TGCGCCAGCAGCCAAGGGGGCCTTTCCACCGGGACAAACGAGCAGTACTTC
>-|TRBV30|TRBJ1-1|TRBD1
CASTGTGGVTEAFF
TGTGCCTCCACGGGGACAGGGGGCGTGACTGAAGCTTTCTTT
>-|TRBV5-1|TRBJ2-1|TRBD2
CASSLAGGSHNEQFF
TGCGCCAGCAGCTTGGCGGGGGGGTCACACAATGAGCAGTTCTTC
>-|TRBV10-1|TRBJ2-1|-
CASSDNLVDEQFF
TGCGCCAGCAGTGATAATTTAGTAGATGAGCAGTTCTTC
>-|TRBV7-9|TRBJ1-1|TRBD1
CASTHTGAASNTEAFF
TGTGCCAGCACCCATACAGGGGCCGCCTCGAACACTGAAGCTTTCTTT
>few|TRBV7-2|TRBJ2-3|-
CASSYAGTDTQYF
TGTGCCAGCAGCTACGCGGGCACAGATACGCAGTATTTT
>-|TRBV18|TRBJ2-2|TRBD1
CASSPPGQGAMAGELFF
TGTGCCAGCTCACCGCCGGGACAGGGGGCTATGGCCGGGGAGCTGTTTTTT
>-|TRBV10-1|TRBJ2-5|-
CASSEPGGTQYF
TGCGCCAGCAGTGAACCCGGTGGGACCCAGTACTTC
>-|TRBV29-1|TRBJ1-2|-
CSVADGNYGYTF
TGCAGCGTTGCAGACGGTAACTATGGCTACACCTTC
>-|TRBV2|TRBJ1-1|TRBD1
CASRGQGNTEAFF
TGTGCCAGCAGGGGACAGGGGAACACTGAAGCTTTCTTT
>-|TRBV6-5|TRBJ2-7|TRBD1
CASSYRLTGKSYEQYF
TGTGCCAGCAGTTACCGTCTGACAGGGAAATCCTACGAGCAGTACTTC
>-|TRBV19|TRBJ2-2|-
CASSFRGTGELFF
TGTGCCAGTAGTTTCAGGGGCACCGGGGAGCTGTTTTTT
>-|TRBV6-6|TRBJ2-7|TRBD1
CASSDRVTLQYF
TGTGCCAGCAGTGACAGGGTAACCCTCCAGTACTTC
>-|TRBV5-4|TRBJ2-2|-
CASSPDRANTGELFF
TGTGCCAGCAGCCCGGACAGAGCGAACACCGGGGAGCTGTTTTTT
>-|TRBV7-9|TRBJ2-7|-
CASSFGHWRGQSYEQYF
TGTGCCAGCAGCTTCGGGCACTGGAGGGGCCAGAGCTACGAGCAGTACTTC
>-|TRBV19|TRBJ2-2|TRBD2
CASSIRWGLAGGFTGELFF
TGTGCCAGTAGTATTCGATGGGGACTAGCGGGAGGATTCACCGGGGAGCTGTTTTTT
>-|TRBV19|TRBJ2-7|-
CASSIIPGTQTYEQYF
TGTGCCAGTAGTATAATACCCGGGACGCAAACCTACGAGCAGTACTTC
>-|TRBV5-1|TRBJ1-2|-
CASSSDGTNYGYTF
TGCGCCAGCAGCTCCGATGGAACTAACTATGGCTACACCTTC
>-|TRBV10-1|TRBJ2-1|-
CASSESSRAGAHNEQFF
TGCGCCAGCAGTGAGTCAAGCAGGGCCGGAGCTCACAATGAGCAGTTCTTC
>-|TRBV7-6|TRBJ1-5|-
CASSPGHLLNQPQHF
TGTGCCAGCAGCCCGGGACACCTTCTTAATCAGCCCCAGCATTTT
>-|TRBV28|TRBJ2-5|-
CASSWSGPSTQYF
TGTGCCAGCAGTTGGTCCGGGCCCTCGACCCAGTACTTC